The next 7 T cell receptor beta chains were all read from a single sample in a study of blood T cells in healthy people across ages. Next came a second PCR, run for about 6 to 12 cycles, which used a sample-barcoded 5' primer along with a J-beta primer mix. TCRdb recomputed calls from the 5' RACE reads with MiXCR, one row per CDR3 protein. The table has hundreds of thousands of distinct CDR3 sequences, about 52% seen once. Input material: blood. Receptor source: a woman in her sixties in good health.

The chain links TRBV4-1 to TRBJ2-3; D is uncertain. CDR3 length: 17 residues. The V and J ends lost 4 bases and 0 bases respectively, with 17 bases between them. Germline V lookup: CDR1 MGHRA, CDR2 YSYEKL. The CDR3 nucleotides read TGCGCCAGCAGCCCCTCACTCGACGCCTTTAGCACAGATACGCAGTATTTT. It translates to CASSPSLDAFSTDTQYF.

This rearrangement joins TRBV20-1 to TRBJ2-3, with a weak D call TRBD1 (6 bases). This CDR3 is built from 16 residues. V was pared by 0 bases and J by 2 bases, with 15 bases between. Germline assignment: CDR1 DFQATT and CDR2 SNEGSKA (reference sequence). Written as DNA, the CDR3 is TGCAGTGCTAGAGATTATATCGGGGACATCACAGATACGCAGTATTTT. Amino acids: CSARDYIGDITDTQYF.

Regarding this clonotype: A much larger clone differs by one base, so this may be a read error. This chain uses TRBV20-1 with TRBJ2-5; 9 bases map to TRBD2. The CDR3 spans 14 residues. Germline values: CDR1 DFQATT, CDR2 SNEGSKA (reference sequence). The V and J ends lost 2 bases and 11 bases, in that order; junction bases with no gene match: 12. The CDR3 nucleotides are TGCAGTGCTAGACCTATAGCGGGAGACAATGAGCAGTACTTC. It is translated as CSARPIAGDNEQYF.

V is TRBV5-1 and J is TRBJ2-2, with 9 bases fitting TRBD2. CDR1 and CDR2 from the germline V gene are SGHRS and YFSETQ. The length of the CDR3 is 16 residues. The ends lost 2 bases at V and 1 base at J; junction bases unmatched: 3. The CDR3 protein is CASSLLTSGNTGELFF. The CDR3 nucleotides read TGCGCCAGCAGCTTACTGACTAGCGGGAACACCGGGGAGCTGTTTTTT.

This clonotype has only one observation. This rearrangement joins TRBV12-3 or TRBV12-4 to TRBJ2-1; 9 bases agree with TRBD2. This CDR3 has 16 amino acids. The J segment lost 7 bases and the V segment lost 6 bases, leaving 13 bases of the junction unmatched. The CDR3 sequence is CASSFWDSGSGNEQFF. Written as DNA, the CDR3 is TGTGCCAGCAGCTTCTGGGATAGCGGGAGTGGTAATGAGCAGTTCTTC.

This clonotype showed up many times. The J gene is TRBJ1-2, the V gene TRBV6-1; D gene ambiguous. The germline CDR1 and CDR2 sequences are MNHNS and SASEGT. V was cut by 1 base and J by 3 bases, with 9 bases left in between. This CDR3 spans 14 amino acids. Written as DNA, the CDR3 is TGTGCCAGCAGTGAAGGAGGGAGAGACTATGGCTACACCTTC. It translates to CASSEGGRDYGYTF.

CDR3 sequence: CASSQRWTGSISNEKLFF. The CDR3 coding sequence is TGTGCCAGCAGCCAACGATGGACAGGGTCGATTAGTAATGAAAAACTGTTTTTT. The chain recombines TRBV3-1 with TRBJ1-4; 8 bases match TRBD1. Germline lookup yields CDR1 LGHDT and CDR2 YNNKEL (reference sequence). The CDR3 sequence is 18 residues long. The junction had 12 bases not matched to a gene; V was cut back by 2 bases and J by 4 bases.